These T cell receptor beta chains were read from a single sample in a study of cytomegalovirus exposure and HLA in healthy donors. TCRdb's copy holds only in-frame clones and misses some; the assay was immunoSEQ multiplex PCR. The repertoire holds more than 100,000 clones, with 75% to 85% as singletons. The sample consisted of PBMCs. The receptors come from a female donor in good health and CMV-seropositive. Both conserved end residues are part of each CDR3. The D gene is left open where the match is weak. Clone sizes are given selectively: once, few, many, or a class where the clone is expanded.

cdr3_aa: CASTPLGQREAFF; cdr3_nt: TGTGCCAGCACGCCGTTGGGACAGCGGGAAGCTTTCTTT; d_call: TRBD1; j_call: TRBJ1-1; clone_size: -; v_call: TRBV9
cdr3_aa: CASRDGTGGGQETQYF; cdr3_nt: TGCGCCAGCAGGGATGGGACAGGGGGCGGTCAAGAGACCCAGTACTTC; d_call: TRBD1; j_call: TRBJ2-5; clone_size: -; v_call: TRBV5-1
cdr3_aa: CAISELSSNQPQHF; cdr3_nt: TGTGCCATCAGTGAGTTAAGCAGCAATCAGCCCCAGCATTTT; d_call: -; j_call: TRBJ1-5; clone_size: once; v_call: TRBV10-3
cdr3_aa: CASSDRGTEAFF; cdr3_nt: TGTGCCAGTAGTGACAGGGGCACTGAAGCTTTCTTT; d_call: TRBD1; j_call: TRBJ1-1; clone_size: -; v_call: TRBV19
cdr3_aa: CASSLQLAGVSYNEQFF; cdr3_nt: TGTGCCAGTAGCCTCCAGCTAGCGGGAGTGTCGTACAATGAGCAGTTCTTC; d_call: TRBD2; j_call: TRBJ2-1; clone_size: -; v_call: TRBV19
cdr3_aa: CASSGTGGPQPQHF; cdr3_nt: TGTGCCAGTAGTGGGACAGGGGGCCCTCAGCCCCAGCATTTT; d_call: TRBD1; j_call: TRBJ1-5; clone_size: few; v_call: TRBV19
cdr3_aa: CASRLVNQPQHF; cdr3_nt: TGTGCCAGCAGGCTAGTAAATCAGCCCCAGCATTTT; d_call: -; j_call: TRBJ1-5; clone_size: -; v_call: TRBV6-5
cdr3_aa: CASSEAGAPGTEAFF; cdr3_nt: TGCGCCAGCAGTGAGGCGGGGGCGCCGGGCACTGAAGCTTTCTTT; d_call: -; j_call: TRBJ1-1; clone_size: -; v_call: TRBV10-2
cdr3_aa: CASSVGQGEYGANVLTF; cdr3_nt: TGTGCCAGCAGCGTTGGACAGGGGGAGTATGGGGCCAACGTCCTGACTTTC; d_call: TRBD1; j_call: TRBJ2-6; clone_size: -; v_call: TRBV5-4
cdr3_aa: CASSSGGQGGAGGYTF; cdr3_nt: TGTGCCAGCAGCAGCGGGGGACAGGGGGGCGCGGGCGGCTACACCTTC; d_call: TRBD1; j_call: TRBJ1-2; clone_size: -; v_call: TRBV5-4
cdr3_aa: CASRTGPNYGYTF; cdr3_nt: TGTGCCAGCAGGACAGGGCCTAACTATGGCTACACCTTC; d_call: TRBD1; j_call: TRBJ1-2; clone_size: -; v_call: TRBV28
cdr3_aa: CASSSGQKTQYF; cdr3_nt: TGTGCCAGCAGCTCGGGACAGAAGACCCAGTACTTC; d_call: TRBD1; j_call: TRBJ2-5; clone_size: -; v_call: TRBV5-6
cdr3_aa: CASSSRQGFHYGYTF; cdr3_nt: TGTGCCAGCAGCTCTCGACAGGGATTTCACTATGGCTACACCTTC; d_call: TRBD1; j_call: TRBJ1-2; clone_size: -; v_call: TRBV7-2
cdr3_aa: CASSDGTSGSQDTQYF; cdr3_nt: TGTGCCAGCAGCGACGGGACTAGCGGGAGCCAAGATACGCAGTATTTT; d_call: TRBD2; j_call: TRBJ2-3; clone_size: -; v_call: TRBV9
cdr3_aa: CASMAEAMYF; cdr3_nt: TGTGCCAGCATGGCAGAGGCGATGTACTTC; d_call: -; j_call: TRBJ2-5; clone_size: -; v_call: TRBV6-1
cdr3_aa: CASSLGQLFYEQYF; cdr3_nt: TGTGCCAGCAGCTTGGGACAACTTTTCTACGAGCAGTACTTC; d_call: -; j_call: TRBJ2-7; clone_size: few; v_call: TRBV7-9
cdr3_aa: CAISESWESYEQYF; cdr3_nt: TGTGCCATCAGTGAGTCCTGGGAGAGTTACGAGCAGTACTTC; d_call: -; j_call: TRBJ2-7; clone_size: -; v_call: TRBV10-3
cdr3_aa: CARAGVRETQYF; cdr3_nt: TGTGCCAGGGCGGGGGTCCGGGAGACCCAGTACTTC; d_call: TRBD2; j_call: TRBJ2-5; clone_size: -; v_call: TRBV11-2
cdr3_aa: CASCYSSLNTGELFF; cdr3_nt: TGTGCCAGCTGCTACTCGTCACTGAACACCGGGGAGCTGTTTTTT; d_call: -; j_call: TRBJ2-2; clone_size: -; v_call: TRBV27
cdr3_aa: CAIGGRDYPTDTQYF; cdr3_nt: TGTGCCATCGGGGGCCGGGACTACCCCACAGATACGCAGTATTTT; d_call: -; j_call: TRBJ2-3; clone_size: few; v_call: TRBV10-3
cdr3_aa: CASSGTGGDGETQYF; cdr3_nt: TGTGCCAGCAGCGGGACAGGGGGCGACGGGGAGACCCAGTACTTC; d_call: TRBD1; j_call: TRBJ2-5; clone_size: -; v_call: TRBV9
cdr3_aa: CASSERGNSPLHF; cdr3_nt: TGTGCCAGTAGTGAGAGGGGGAATTCACCCCTCCACTTT; d_call: -; j_call: TRBJ1-6; clone_size: once; v_call: TRBV19
cdr3_aa: CASSQASGPYNEQFF; cdr3_nt: TGTGCCAGCAGCCAAGCGAGCGGGCCCTACAATGAGCAGTTCTTC; d_call: -; j_call: TRBJ2-1; clone_size: -; v_call: TRBV14
cdr3_aa: CASSERDSGQFF; cdr3_nt: TGTGCCAGCAGTGAAAGGGACTCCGGGCAGTTCTTC; d_call: -; j_call: TRBJ2-1; clone_size: few; v_call: TRBV2
cdr3_aa: CASSHTGQGTYEQYF; cdr3_nt: TGTGCCAGCAGCCACACGGGACAGGGGACCTACGAGCAGTACTTC; d_call: TRBD1; j_call: TRBJ2-7; clone_size: -; v_call: TRBV14
cdr3_aa: CASSSRLDQETQYF; cdr3_nt: TGTGCCAGCAGCTCGAGACTAGACCAAGAGACCCAGTACTTC; d_call: -; j_call: TRBJ2-5; clone_size: -; v_call: TRBV9
cdr3_aa: CASSITGYVGNQPQHF; cdr3_nt: TGTGCCAGTAGTATCACAGGGTATGTGGGCAATCAGCCCCAGCATTTT; d_call: -; j_call: TRBJ1-5; clone_size: -; v_call: TRBV19
cdr3_aa: CASSDSSTGELFF; cdr3_nt: TGTGCCAGCAGTGACAGCTCGACCGGGGAGCTGTTTTTT; d_call: -; j_call: TRBJ2-2; clone_size: -; v_call: TRBV6-4
cdr3_aa: CASSFADLAKNIQYF; cdr3_nt: TGTGCCAGCAGTTTTGCGGATCTAGCCAAAAACATTCAGTACTTC; d_call: -; j_call: TRBJ2-4; clone_size: -; v_call: TRBV28
cdr3_aa: CASSRTGGGTEAFF; cdr3_nt: TGCGCCAGCAGCCGAACAGGGGGCGGCACTGAAGCTTTCTTT; d_call: TRBD1; j_call: TRBJ1-1; clone_size: -; v_call: TRBV4-1
cdr3_aa: CASSFGTGDSQPQHF; cdr3_nt: TGTGCCAGCAGTTTCGGGACAGGGGACAGTCAGCCCCAGCATTTT; d_call: TRBD1; j_call: TRBJ1-5; clone_size: -; v_call: TRBV27
cdr3_aa: CASSPRTSGSFSGELFF; cdr3_nt: TGTGCCAGCAGCCCCAGGACTAGCGGGAGTTTTTCGGGGGAGCTGTTTTTT; d_call: TRBD2; j_call: TRBJ2-2; clone_size: -; v_call: TRBV7-7
cdr3_aa: CASSSTGWASGANVLTF; cdr3_nt: TGTGCCAGCAGCTCCACAGGGTGGGCATCTGGGGCCAACGTCCTGACTTTC; d_call: -; j_call: TRBJ2-6; clone_size: -; v_call: TRBV11-1
cdr3_aa: CASSQGVAGFYNEQFF; cdr3_nt: TGCGCCAGCAGCCAGGGGGTAGCGGGTTTCTACAATGAGCAGTTCTTC; d_call: TRBD2; j_call: TRBJ2-1; clone_size: -; v_call: TRBV4-1
cdr3_aa: CSVNRGIEAFF; cdr3_nt: TGCAGCGTTAACAGGGGGATTGAAGCTTTCTTT; d_call: TRBD1; j_call: TRBJ1-1; clone_size: -; v_call: TRBV29-1
cdr3_aa: CATGLRELSYEQYF; cdr3_nt: TGTGCCACCGGGCTACGGGAGTTGTCCTACGAGCAGTACTTC; d_call: -; j_call: TRBJ2-7; clone_size: once; v_call: TRBV10-3
cdr3_aa: CASSGGGNTEAFF; cdr3_nt: TGTGCCAGCAGCGGGGGGGGGAACACTGAAGCTTTCTTT; d_call: -; j_call: TRBJ1-1; clone_size: -; v_call: TRBV5-5
cdr3_aa: CASQTSGYYEQYF; cdr3_nt: TGTGCCAGTCAGACTAGCGGCTACTACGAGCAGTACTTC; d_call: TRBD2; j_call: TRBJ2-7; clone_size: -; v_call: TRBV6-5
cdr3_aa: CASSAGLADEQFF; cdr3_nt: TGTGCCAGCAGCGCAGGACTAGCCGATGAGCAGTTCTTC; d_call: TRBD2; j_call: TRBJ2-1; clone_size: -; v_call: TRBV11-2
cdr3_aa: CASSQLDRGHYEQYF; cdr3_nt: TGTGCCAGCAGCCAATTGGACAGGGGACACTACGAGCAGTACTTC; d_call: TRBD1; j_call: TRBJ2-7; clone_size: -; v_call: TRBV14
cdr3_aa: CAWTLTGDSPLHF; cdr3_nt: TGTGCCTGGACCTTGACAGGGGATTCACCCCTCCACTTT; d_call: TRBD1; j_call: TRBJ1-6; clone_size: -; v_call: TRBV30
cdr3_aa: CASSMDRYATNEKLFF; cdr3_nt: TGTGCCAGCAGTATGGACAGGTACGCAACTAATGAAAAACTGTTTTTT; d_call: TRBD1; j_call: TRBJ1-4; clone_size: -; v_call: TRBV27
cdr3_aa: CASNPRDRGGNEQFF; cdr3_nt: TGTGCCAGCAACCCCCGGGACAGGGGTGGAAATGAGCAGTTCTTC; d_call: TRBD1; j_call: TRBJ2-1; clone_size: -; v_call: TRBV4-2
cdr3_aa: CASSFGGNEAFF; cdr3_nt: TGTGCCAGCAGTTTTGGGGGGAATGAAGCTTTCTTT; d_call: -; j_call: TRBJ1-1; clone_size: -; v_call: TRBV27
cdr3_aa: CASSQTSRDFSYNEQFF; cdr3_nt: TGTGCCAGCAGCCAAACGTCCCGGGACTTTTCGTACAATGAGCAGTTCTTC; d_call: -; j_call: TRBJ2-1; clone_size: -; v_call: TRBV4-2
cdr3_aa: CASSWGTGANTEAFF; cdr3_nt: TGTGCCAGCAGCTGGGGGACAGGGGCGAACACTGAAGCTTTCTTT; d_call: TRBD1; j_call: TRBJ1-1; clone_size: -; v_call: TRBV5-6
cdr3_aa: CSSSLGTGVAEAFF; cdr3_nt: TGTTCCAGCAGCTTAGGGACAGGGGTCGCTGAAGCTTTCTTT; d_call: TRBD1; j_call: TRBJ1-1; clone_size: -; v_call: TRBV7-9
cdr3_aa: CASRPTSGRFRTDTQYF; cdr3_nt: TGTGCCAGCAGACCCACTAGCGGGAGATTTAGGACAGATACGCAGTATTTT; d_call: TRBD2; j_call: TRBJ2-3; clone_size: -; v_call: TRBV13
cdr3_aa: CASSSGGMGPNEKLFF; cdr3_nt: TGCGCCAGCAGCTCGGGAGGTATGGGACCGAATGAAAAACTGTTTTTT; d_call: -; j_call: TRBJ1-4; clone_size: -; v_call: TRBV5-1
cdr3_aa: CSARLAGITDTQYF; cdr3_nt: TGCAGCGCTAGACTAGCGGGGATCACAGATACGCAGTATTTT; d_call: TRBD2; j_call: TRBJ2-3; clone_size: -; v_call: TRBV29-1
cdr3_aa: CASTGGTSGDISYNEQFF; cdr3_nt: TGTGCCAGCACGGGAGGGACTAGCGGGGATATCTCCTACAATGAGCAGTTCTTC; d_call: TRBD2; j_call: TRBJ2-1; clone_size: few; v_call: TRBV13
cdr3_aa: CASSLEGGFYEQYF; cdr3_nt: TGCGCCAGCAGCTTGGAGGGCGGGTTCTACGAGCAGTACTTC; d_call: -; j_call: TRBJ2-7; clone_size: -; v_call: TRBV5-1
cdr3_aa: CASRPRGGETQYF; cdr3_nt: TGTGCCAGCAGGCCCAGAGGGGGAGAGACCCAGTACTTC; d_call: -; j_call: TRBJ2-5; clone_size: once; v_call: TRBV14